These 27 T cell receptor beta chains were sequenced from one sample in a study of identical twins. TCRdb recomputed calls from the 5' RACE reads with MiXCR, one row per CDR3 protein. The table lists fewer than 650,000 distinct CDR3 sequences, over 8.5% of them singletons. The data were also submitted as part of a second study, on yellow fever vaccine responses in identical twins.

Sequenced sample: PBMCs. Receptor source: a woman aged 18-30 years in good health.

This clonotype was picked up a small number of times. The CDR3 here is CASSLARDSFQETQYF. CDR3 sequence (DNA): TGCGCCAGCAGCTTGGCTCGGGACAGCTTCCAAGAGACCCAGTACTTC. The chain recombines TRBV5-1 with TRBJ2-5; TRBD1 matches at 7 bases. Germline loops: CDR1 SGHRS, CDR2 YFSETQ. J lost 1 base, V lost 0 bases, and 6 bases had no gene match. This CDR3 region has 16 residues.

This clonotype was seen a few times. This sequence joins TRBV28 and TRBJ1-1; D unresolved. CDR1 MDHEN and CDR2 SYDVKM come from the germline V gene. The V end lost 4 bases, the J end lost 4 bases, and 7 bases lay between the germline ends. The CDR3 is 12 amino acids. This CDR3 is CASSYFSTEAFF. As DNA, the CDR3 is TGTGCCAGCAGTTACTTCTCCACTGAAGCTTTCTTT.

This clonotype has a count of ten or more. The chain has TRBV20-1 and TRBJ2-7; D remains unclear. The V and J ends lost 0 bases and 1 base respectively, with 7 bases between them. This CDR3 is 13 amino acids long. Per the germline V gene, CDR1 is DFQATT and CDR2 is SNEGSKA (reference sequence). The CDR3 region is CSAREAVSYEQYF. In DNA, the CDR3 is TGCAGTGCTAGAGAGGCAGTATCCTACGAGCAGTACTTC.

As regards this clonotype: One junction end does not reproduce the germline sequence, and a read error may be involved. J is TRBJ2-1 and V is TRBV5-1; D may correspond to TRBD1 or TRBD2 (5 bases each). The CDR3 sequence is 17 residues long. In germline, CDR1 is SGHRS, CDR2 YFSETQ. CDR3 loop: CASSLAMLAGPGGEQLF. The CDR3 nucleotides are TGCGCCAGCAGCTTGGCGATGCTAGCCGGACCTGGGGGTGAGCAGCTCTTC. Full variable domain (outside the CDR3, taken from reference TRBV5-1 and TRBJ2-1): KAGVTQTPRYLIKTRGQQVTLSCSPISGHRSVSWYQQTPGQGLQFLFEYFSETQRNKGNFPGRFSGRQFSNSRSEMNVSTLELGDSALYLCASSLAMLAGPGGEQLFGPGTRLTVL.

A remark on this clonotype: A much larger clone lies a single base off, so this may be a read error. The chain links TRBV5-1 to TRBJ2-2; D possibly corresponds to TRBD2 (5 bases). Trimming cost V 6 bases and J 0 bases, with 18 bases left between them. CDR3 size: 17 residues. Germline values: CDR1 SGHRS, CDR2 YFSETQ. CDR3 nucleotides: TGCGCCAGCATGAGCGGACTGCTAACCTCGAACACCGGGGAGCTGTTTTTT. Translating gives CASMSGLLTSNTGELFF.

The V gene is TRBV27, the J gene TRBJ2-2; TRBD1 is a possible D gene (5 bases). Trimming left V 5 bases short and J 1 base short, with 14 bases between. CDR3 length: 16 amino acids. From germline, CDR1 is MNHEY and CDR2 SMNVEV (reference sequence). This CDR3 is CASSPETVQNTGELFF. The CDR3 DNA sequence: TGTGCCAGCAGTCCTGAGACAGTCCAGAACACCGGGGAGCTGTTTTTT.

This clonotype showed up many times. This chain connects TRBV6-4 to TRBJ2-1; 11 positions match TRBD2. Trimming cost V 6 bases and J 8 bases; bases outside gene matches: 9. The CDR3 loop spans 15 amino acids. CDR1 MRHNA and CDR2 SNTAGT come from the germline V gene. This CDR3 is CASSLLAGDLDEQFF. The CDR3 DNA reads as TGTGCCAGCAGCCTACTAGCGGGAGACCTCGATGAGCAGTTCTTC.

This clonotype was counted between two and nine times. CDR3 bases: TGCAGCGTCGGGACAGACTACTCCTACGAGCAGTACTTC. Translated: CSVGTDYSYEQYF. This rearrangement joins TRBV29-1 to TRBJ2-7; the match to TRBD1 covers 7 bases. Trimming took 6 bases from V and 0 from J; bases not matched to a gene: 5. CDR1 is SQVTM and CDR2 is ANQGSEA in the germline V gene. This CDR3 has 13 amino acids.

The rearrangement uses TRBV7-2 and TRBJ2-5; maybe TRBD2 (6 bases). The V end was cut by 3 bases, the J end by 4 bases, with 18 bases between. The germline gives CDR1 SGHTA, CDR2 FQGNSA. The CDR3 contains 16 residues. The CDR3 sequence is CASSFFGVGSGETQYF. The CDR3 bases are TGTGCCAGCAGCTTCTTCGGTGTCGGGAGCGGAGAGACCCAGTACTTC.

J is TRBJ2-3 and V is TRBV25-1, with 9 bases lining up with TRBD2. The germline gives CDR1 MGHDK, CDR2 SYGVNS. V lost 7 bases, J lost 0 bases, and 5 bases stayed unmatched. There are 15 residues in the CDR3. The CDR3 DNA sequence: TGTGCCAGCACCCGACTAGCGGAGAGCACAGATACGCAGTATTTT. Its translation is CASTRLAESTDTQYF.

This clonotype has at least ten counts. The rearrangement uses TRBV7-2 and TRBJ1-5; D is ambiguous. This CDR3 region has 13 residues. The germline gives CDR1 SGHTA, CDR2 FQGNSA. V lost 3 bases and J 7 bases, leaving 10 bases between the germline ends. CDR3 sequence: CASSFRDGQPQHF. The CDR3 DNA reads TGTGCCAGCAGCTTCCGCGACGGGCAGCCCCAGCATTTT.

This chain connects TRBV5-5 to TRBJ2-6; perhaps TRBD2 as D (6 bases). Trimming cost V 3 bases and J 2 bases, with 9 bases left between them. The CDR3 has 15 amino acids. Germline V lookup: CDR1 SGHKS, CDR2 YYEKEE (reference sequence). Written as DNA, the CDR3 is TGTGCCAGCAGCTCGCCGGGGGCTGGGGCCAACGTCCTGACTTTC. This encodes CASSSPGAGANVLTF.

This clonotype was counted at least ten times. The chain combines TRBV4-3 with TRBJ2-3; D is perhaps TRBD2 (5 bases). CDR3 size: 17 residues. Trimming stripped 0 bases from V and 5 bases from J, with 18 bases between. CDR1 and CDR2 (germline): LGHNA, YSLEER. DNA of the CDR3: TGCGCCAGCAGCCAAGATCTTCTAGCCCGGGGTGGAGATACGCAGTATTTT. This codes for CASSQDLLARGGDTQYF.

This clonotype was counted at least ten times. V usage is TRBV7-2 and J usage is TRBJ2-1; a weak D match, TRBD2 (6 bases). V was trimmed by 6 bases and J by 4 bases, leaving 10 bases between them. The germline V gene has CDR1 SGHTA and CDR2 FQGNSA. The CDR3 is made up of 13 amino acids. This chain's CDR3 is CASRGGTYNEQFF. The CDR3, as DNA: TGTGCCAGCAGGGGGGGAACGTACAATGAGCAGTTCTTC.

The rearrangement joins TRBV3-1 to TRBJ2-7; 7 positions agree with TRBD1. Germline loops: CDR1 LGHDT, CDR2 YNNKEL (reference sequence). The CDR3 spans 16 residues. The V and J ends lost 5 bases and 0 bases, in that order; junction bases with no gene match: 10. The CDR3 DNA follows: TGTGCCAGCAGCGCAAACAGGGGAATTTCCTCCTACGAGCAGTACTTC. This encodes CASSANRGISSYEQYF.

This clonotype came up a few times. The J gene is TRBJ2-7, the V gene TRBV6-1; 9 nucleotides align to TRBD2. This CDR3 is 16 amino acids long. Germline V gene lookup returns CDR1 MNHNS and CDR2 SASEGT. The ends lost 6 bases at V and 4 bases at J; junction bases unmatched: 13. Here the CDR3 reads CASSKDSGGMGYEQYF. DNA of the CDR3: TGTGCCAGCAGCAAAGATAGCGGGGGTATGGGATACGAGCAGTACTTC.

V gene TRBV28 combines with J gene TRBJ2-1; D is unresolved. The CDR3 loop spans 15 amino acids. Germline values: CDR1 MDHEN, CDR2 SYDVKM. Trimming took 4 bases from V and 0 from J, leaving 10 bases between them. CDR3 sequence reads: CASSSLSGSYNEQFF. Written as DNA, the CDR3 is TGTGCCAGCAGTTCTTTGAGTGGCTCCTACAATGAGCAGTTCTTC.

This clonotype was seen only a few times. The genes are TRBV19 and TRBJ2-6; a possible D gene is TRBD1 (6 bases). V was shortened by 7 bases and J by 3 bases, with 10 bases between the two germline ends. Looked up from germline, CDR1 is LNHDA and CDR2 is SQIVND (reference sequence). The CDR3 loop spans 14 amino acids. The CDR3 protein is CASIQGIGANVLTF. The DNA of the CDR3 is TGTGCCAGTATTCAGGGGATTGGGGCCAACGTCCTGACTTTC. Variable domain in full (rest from reference TRBV19 and TRBJ2-6): DGGITQSPKYLFRKEGQNVTLSCEQNLNHDAMYWYRQDPGQGLRLIYYSQIVNDFQKGDIAEGYSVSREKKESFPLTVTSAQKNPTAFYLCASIQGIGANVLTFGAGSRLTVL.

This clonotype turned up a few times. This sequence joins TRBV20-1 and TRBJ2-1, with 11 positions matching TRBD2. Germline V gene lookup returns CDR1 DFQATT and CDR2 SNEGSKA (reference sequence). The CDR3 extends over 15 amino acids. V lost 3 bases to trimming and J lost 4 bases; unmatched junction nucleotides: 5. The CDR3 sequence is CSASAGTSGYNEQFF. DNA for the CDR3: TGCAGTGCTAGTGCGGGGACTAGCGGTTACAATGAGCAGTTCTTC.

This chain links TRBV19 with TRBJ2-3, with 13 bases that match TRBD2. V shed 7 bases, J shed 5 bases, and the junction held 15 bases outside the gene matches. Germline CDR1 and CDR2: LNHDA and SQIVND (reference sequence). The CDR3 covers 18 residues. The CDR3 is CASTTTGLAGIREDTQYF. CDR3 sequence (DNA): TGTGCCAGTACCACAACGGGACTAGCGGGAATCAGGGAAGATACGCAGTATTTT.

The DNA for the CDR3 is TGCAGCGTTGTGGGGGGGCGAGCCGGGGAGCTGTTTTTT. Protein sequence: CSVVGGRAGELFF. The chain has TRBV29-1 and TRBJ2-2, with a weak D call TRBD2 (7 bases). CDR1 SQVTM and CDR2 ANQGSEA come from the germline V gene. Deletions cut 4 bases from V and 6 bases from J, with 12 bases between. This CDR3 has 13 residues.

In this sample, this clonotype turned up many times. V usage is TRBV7-2 and J usage is TRBJ2-7; no clear D. CDR3 length equals 14 residues. Germline CDR1 and CDR2: SGHTA and FQGNSA. Trimming removed 5 bases from V and 0 bases from J, with 11 bases in between. This chain's CDR3 is CASSPIVGSYEQYF. In DNA, the CDR3 is TGTGCCAGCAGCCCCATTGTGGGCTCCTACGAGCAGTACTTC.

This clonotype appeared a few times. The V gene is TRBV7-2, the J gene TRBJ2-5; unclear D gene. Germline assignment: CDR1 SGHTA and CDR2 FQGNSA. Between the trimmed V and J ends, which lost 1 base and 5 bases, there was a span of 20 bases. This CDR3 is built from 17 residues. The CDR3 DNA reads as TGTGCCAGCAGCTTAGTTGTTCAGTCCTCCCTACACGAGACCCAGTACTTC. As protein: CASSLVVQSSLHETQYF.

In this sample, this clonotype turned up many times. CDR3: CASRGASAGNTGELFF. CDR3 nucleotide sequence: TGTGCCAGCAGGGGGGCAAGTGCGGGGAACACCGGGGAGCTGTTTTTT. The chain employs TRBV7-2 and TRBJ2-2; D perhaps matches TRBD1 (6 bases). Trimming removed 6 bases from V and 1 base from J, with 15 bases in between. Germline V gene sequence: CDR1 SGHTA, CDR2 FQGNSA. CDR3 length: 16 amino acids. Filled out from reference TRBV7-2 and TRBJ2-2, the complete variable domain reads GAGVSQSPSNKVTEKGKDVELRCDPISGHTALYWYRQSLGQGLEFLIYFQGNSAPDKSGLPSDRFSAERTGGSVSTLTIQRTQQEDSAVYLCASRGASAGNTGELFFGEGSRLTVL.

This clonotype has only a few counts. The chain is built from TRBV19 and TRBJ2-3; D gene ambiguous. This CDR3 is built from 15 residues. Trimming left V 3 bases short and J 1 base short, with 11 bases between. Per germline, CDR1 LNHDA and CDR2 SQIVND (reference sequence). As DNA, the CDR3 is TGTGCCAGTAGTATGTTGCGAGGAGGCACAGATACGCAGTATTTT. Translation gives CASSMLRGGTDTQYF.

This clonotype has a count of ten or more. The chain couples TRBV5-6 to TRBJ2-2; maybe TRBD2 (5 bases). The CDR3 spans 14 residues. From germline, CDR1 is SGHDT and CDR2 YYEEEE. V gave up 4 bases and J gave up 4 bases, with 11 bases separating them. The CDR3 here is CASSPRVTTGELFF. The CDR3, as DNA: TGTGCCAGCAGCCCGAGGGTTACCACCGGGGAGCTGTTTTTT.

There are many counts of this clonotype. The gene calls are TRBV7-9 and TRBJ2-7, with TRBD1 matching over 9 bases. The CDR3 spans 15 residues. CDR1 SEHNR and CDR2 FQNEAQ come from the germline V gene (reference sequence). V trimming: 3 bases; J trimming: 4 bases; junction bases outside the gene matches: 7. The CDR3, as DNA: TGTGCCAGCAGCTTGGGGAACAGGGGGCGATACGAGCAGTACTTC. Its translation is CASSLGNRGRYEQYF.